These T cell receptor beta chains were read from a single sample in a study of T-cell reconstitution after alpha-beta-depleted transplantation in children. TCRdb independently ran MiXCR on the PCR reads; one entry per CDR3 protein. The profile shows roughly 49,000 distinct CDR3 sequences, nearly 9.5% of them singletons. The input for sequencing was PBMCs, mostly from graft donor cells, taken 60 days after TCRalphabeta/CD19-depleted stem cell transplant. These receptors all come from a male patient aged 2-15 years who had a stem cell transplant for chronic granulomatous disease, so the T cells may come from the graft donor. CDR3s include the opening cysteine and the closing phenylalanine or tryptophan. A D gene is named only where the DNA matches it firmly. The size of a clone is reported for some rows only, either as once, few or many, or as a class for expanded clones.

TRBV6-2/TRBV6-3	TRBJ2-7	many	TRBD1	TGTGCCACCAACGCCGGGACAGCCGCCTACGAGCAGTACTTC	CATNAGTAAYEQYF
TRBV28	TRBJ1-5	many	.	TGTGCCAGCAGTATCGGACAGAACAATCAGCCCCAGCATTTT	CASSIGQNNQPQHF
TRBV4-1	TRBJ2-7	.	TRBD2	TGCGCCAGCAGTTCGGGAGCGGGAGGATTCGACGAGCAGTACTTC	CASSSGAGGFDEQYF
TRBV11-2	TRBJ1-1	many	.	TGTGCCAGCAGCTTGGGGGGGGCAAGGACTGAAGCTTTCTTT	CASSLGGARTEAFF
TRBV11-3	TRBJ1-1	few	.	TGTGCCAGCAGCTTACTCAGGGGCAGAGTCTTCATGAACACTGAAGCTTTCTTT	CASSLLRGRVFMNTEAFF
TRBV4-1	TRBJ2-1	many	.	TGCGCCAGCAGCCACATCTCAGGGAATGAGCAGTTCTTC	CASSHISGNEQFF
TRBV11-2	TRBJ2-2	many	.	TGTGCCAGCAGGACCGGGACATTAGCGGCCGGGGAGCTGTTTTTT	CASRTGTLAAGELFF
TRBV6-2/TRBV6-3	TRBJ2-7	many	.	TGTGCCAGCAGTTACGGCGGAAAGCAGTACTTC	CASSYGGKQYF
TRBV7-3	TRBJ2-3	medium-sized	.	TGTGCCAGCAGCTTACAAGGGGGCACAGATACGCAGTATTTT	CASSLQGGTDTQYF
TRBV3-1	TRBJ2-1	few	.	TGTGCCAGCAGCCAAGAAGCCCCCCGCAATGAGCAGTTCTTC	CASSQEAPRNEQFF
TRBV6-5	TRBJ2-1	.	.	TGTGCCAGCAGTTATCCCACCCCGACTGCGTTCAATGAGCAGTTCTTC	CASSYPTPTAFNEQFF
TRBV6-1	TRBJ2-2	.	TRBD1	TGTGCCACAAACAGGGGGCTCACCGGGGAGCTGTTTTTT	CATNRGLTGELFF
TRBV10-2	TRBJ2-2	.	.	TGCGCCAGCAGCCAGACCCAGGCGAACACCGGGGAGCGGTTTTTT	CASSQTQANTGERFF
TRBV12-3/TRBV12-4	TRBJ1-2	many	TRBD1	TGTGCCAGCAGCCGACCCCCCGGGACAGGAAACTATGGCTACACCTTC	CASSRPPGTGNYGYTF
TRBV20-1	TRBJ2-7	many	.	TGCAGTGCTAGGGCTAGCTATCCCAACGAGCAGTACTTC	CSARASYPNEQYF